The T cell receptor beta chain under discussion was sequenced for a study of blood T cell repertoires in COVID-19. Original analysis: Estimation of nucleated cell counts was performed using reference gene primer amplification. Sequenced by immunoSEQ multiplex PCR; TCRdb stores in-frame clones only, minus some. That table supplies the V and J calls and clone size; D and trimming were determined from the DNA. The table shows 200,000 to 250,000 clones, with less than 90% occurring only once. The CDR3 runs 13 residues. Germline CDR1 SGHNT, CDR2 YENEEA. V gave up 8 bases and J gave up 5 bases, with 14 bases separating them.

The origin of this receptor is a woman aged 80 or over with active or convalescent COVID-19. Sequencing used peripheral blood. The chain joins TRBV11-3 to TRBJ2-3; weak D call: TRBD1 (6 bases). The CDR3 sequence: CASSVPTGDTQYF. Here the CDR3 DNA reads TGTGCCAGCTCAGTCCCGACAGGAGATACGCAGTATTTT.